What follows describes a single T cell receptor (beta chain). Its target is not known. Using unique molecular identifiers, the investigators prepared the TCRbeta library. MiXCR, applied by TCRdb to the PCR reads, yields one record per CDR3 protein. The data show under 750,000 distinct CDR3 sequences, more than 20% seen once. The germline CDR1 and CDR2 sequences are MDHEN and SYDVKM. This CDR3 contains 16 residues. The V gene end was trimmed by 10 bases and the J gene end by 9 bases; junction bases not matched to a gene: 16. The record originates from a study of T-cell reconstitution after alpha-beta-depleted transplantation in children. Study-wide results and limits: Day-60 TCRbeta diversity that was high in some patients was derived from surviving recipient T cells and thymic progenitors. T-cell numbers and diversity one year post-transplant derived largely from freshly generated T cells. Alpha-beta T cells present about two months after transplant were reported to originate from several hundred expanded graft clones.

The V gene is TRBV28, the J gene TRBJ2-1, with TRBD2 matching 12 bases. The sequence came from a boy younger than two who had a stem cell transplant for acute myeloid leukemia, so the T cells may come from the graft donor. The specimen comprised PBMCs, mostly from graft donor cells, sampled 360 days after TCRalphabeta/CD19-depleted stem cell transplant. In nucleotides, the CDR3 is TGTGCCACCTCAAGGCCTAGCGGGGGGGCAGGAGCTGAGCAGTTCTTC. This gives the protein CATSRPSGGAGAEQFF.